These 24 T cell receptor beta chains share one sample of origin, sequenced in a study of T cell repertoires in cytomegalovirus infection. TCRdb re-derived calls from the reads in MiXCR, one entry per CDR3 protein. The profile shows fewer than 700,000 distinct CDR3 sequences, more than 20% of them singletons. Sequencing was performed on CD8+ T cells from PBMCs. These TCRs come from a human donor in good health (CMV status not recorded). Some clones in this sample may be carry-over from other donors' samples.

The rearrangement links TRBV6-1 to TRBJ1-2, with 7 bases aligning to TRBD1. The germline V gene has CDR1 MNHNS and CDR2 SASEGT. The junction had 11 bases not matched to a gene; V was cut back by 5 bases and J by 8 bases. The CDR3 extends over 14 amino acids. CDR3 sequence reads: CASSFKRQGRGYTF. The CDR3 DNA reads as TGTGCCAGCAGTTTTAAAAGACAGGGACGAGGCTACACCTTC.

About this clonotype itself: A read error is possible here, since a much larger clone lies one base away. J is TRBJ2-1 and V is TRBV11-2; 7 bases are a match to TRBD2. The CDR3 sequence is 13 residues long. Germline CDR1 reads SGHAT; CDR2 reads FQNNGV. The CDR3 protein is CASRLALYNEPFF. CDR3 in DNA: TGTGCCAGCAGACTAGCGCTATACAATGAGCCGTTCTTC.

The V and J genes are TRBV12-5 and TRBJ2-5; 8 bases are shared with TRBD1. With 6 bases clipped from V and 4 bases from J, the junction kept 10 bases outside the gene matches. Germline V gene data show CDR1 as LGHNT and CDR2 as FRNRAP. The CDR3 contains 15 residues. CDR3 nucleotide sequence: TGTGCTAGTGGCCTCTGGACAGGGCCGGGAGAGACCCAGTACTTC. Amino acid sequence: CASGLWTGPGETQYF. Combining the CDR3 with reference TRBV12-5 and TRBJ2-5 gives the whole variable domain DARVTQTPRHKVTEMGQEVTMRCQPILGHNTVFWYRQTMMQGLELLAYFRNRAPLDDSGMPKDRFSAEMPDATLATLKIQPSEPRDSAVYFCASGLWTGPGETQYFGPGTRLLVL.

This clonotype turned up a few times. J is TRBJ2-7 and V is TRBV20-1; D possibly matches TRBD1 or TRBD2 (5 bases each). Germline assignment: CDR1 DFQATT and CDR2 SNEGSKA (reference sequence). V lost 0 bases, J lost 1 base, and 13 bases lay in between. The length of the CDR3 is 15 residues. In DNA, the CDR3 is TGCAGTGCTAGAGATAGAGGGGCCCTGTCCTACGAGCAGTACGTC. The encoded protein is CSARDRGALSYEQYV.

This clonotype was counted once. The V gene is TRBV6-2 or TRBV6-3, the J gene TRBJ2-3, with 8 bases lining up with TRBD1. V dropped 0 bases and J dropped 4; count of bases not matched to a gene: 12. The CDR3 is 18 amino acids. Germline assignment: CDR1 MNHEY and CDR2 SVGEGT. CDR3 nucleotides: TGTGCCAGCAGTTACTCTACGGACAGGGTGAAGGATCCAGATACGCAGTATTTT. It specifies CASSYSTDRVKDPDTQYF.

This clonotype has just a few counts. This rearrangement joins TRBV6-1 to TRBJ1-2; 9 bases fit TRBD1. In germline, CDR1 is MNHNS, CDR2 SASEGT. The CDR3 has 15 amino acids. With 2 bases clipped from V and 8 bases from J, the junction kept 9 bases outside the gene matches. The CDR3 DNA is TGTGCCAGCAGTGAACCGGGACAGGGAACCCCCGGCTACACCTTC. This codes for CASSEPGQGTPGYTF.

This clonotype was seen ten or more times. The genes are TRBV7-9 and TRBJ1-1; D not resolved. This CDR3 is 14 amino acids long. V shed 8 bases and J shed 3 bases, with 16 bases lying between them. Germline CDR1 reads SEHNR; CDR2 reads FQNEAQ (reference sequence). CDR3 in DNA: TGTGCCAGCGGCGAGGTCGGACGGGACACTGAAGCTTTCTTT. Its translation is CASGEVGRDTEAFF.

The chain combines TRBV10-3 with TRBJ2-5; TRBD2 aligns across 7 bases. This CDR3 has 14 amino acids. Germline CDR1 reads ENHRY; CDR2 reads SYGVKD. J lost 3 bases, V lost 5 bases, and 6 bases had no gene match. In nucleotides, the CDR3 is TGTGCCATCAGTTTCGGTGGGGGGGAAGAGACCCAGTACTTC. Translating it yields CAISFGGGEETQYF.

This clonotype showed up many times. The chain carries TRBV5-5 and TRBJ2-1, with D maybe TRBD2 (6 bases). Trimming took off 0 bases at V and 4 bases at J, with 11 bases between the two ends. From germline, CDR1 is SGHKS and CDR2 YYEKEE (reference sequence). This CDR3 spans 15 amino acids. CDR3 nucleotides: TGTGCCAGCAGCTTGGCTGCGGGGAGTTACAATGAGCAGTTCTTC. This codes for CASSLAAGSYNEQFF.

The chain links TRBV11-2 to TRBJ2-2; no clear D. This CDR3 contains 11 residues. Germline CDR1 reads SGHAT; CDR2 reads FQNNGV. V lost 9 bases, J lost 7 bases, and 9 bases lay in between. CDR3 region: CARGRRGELFF. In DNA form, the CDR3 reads TGTGCCAGAGGTCGGCGCGGGGAGCTGTTTTTT. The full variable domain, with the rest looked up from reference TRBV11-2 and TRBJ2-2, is EAGVAQSPRYKIIEKRQSVAFWCNPISGHATLYWYQQILGQGPKLLIQFQNNGVVDDSQLPKDRFSAERLKGVDSTLKIQPAKLEDSAVYLCARGRRGELFFGEGSRLTVL.

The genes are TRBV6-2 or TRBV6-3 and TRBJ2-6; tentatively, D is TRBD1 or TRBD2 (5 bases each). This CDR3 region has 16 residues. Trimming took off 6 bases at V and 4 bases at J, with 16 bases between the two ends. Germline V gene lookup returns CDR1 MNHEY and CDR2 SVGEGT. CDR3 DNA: TGTGCCAGCAGCTCCCACGGGGCTGACGGGGCCAACGTCCTGACTTTC. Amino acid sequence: CASSSHGADGANVLTF.

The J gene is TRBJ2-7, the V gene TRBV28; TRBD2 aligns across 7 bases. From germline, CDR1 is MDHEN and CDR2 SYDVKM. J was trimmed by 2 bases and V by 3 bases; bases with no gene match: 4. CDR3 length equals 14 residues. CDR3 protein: CASSFLGGAYEQYF. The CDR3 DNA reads TGTGCCAGCAGTTTCCTTGGGGGGGCCTACGAGCAGTACTTC.

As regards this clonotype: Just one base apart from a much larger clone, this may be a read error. The CDR3 loop is CASSLPPGELFF. CDR3 DNA sequence: TGTGCCAGCAGCTTACCCCCCGGGGAGCTGTTTTTT. J is TRBJ2-2 and V is TRBV11-1; D is unclear. V lost 2 bases, J lost 6 bases, and 4 bases lay in between. Looked up from germline, CDR1 is SGHAT and CDR2 is FQDESV (reference sequence). The CDR3 is 12 amino acids.

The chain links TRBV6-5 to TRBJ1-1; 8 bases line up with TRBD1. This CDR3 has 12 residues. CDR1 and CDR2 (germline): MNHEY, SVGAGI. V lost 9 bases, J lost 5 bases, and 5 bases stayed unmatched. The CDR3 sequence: CASTGGWTEAFF. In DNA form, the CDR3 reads TGTGCCAGTACAGGGGGTTGGACTGAAGCTTTCTTT.

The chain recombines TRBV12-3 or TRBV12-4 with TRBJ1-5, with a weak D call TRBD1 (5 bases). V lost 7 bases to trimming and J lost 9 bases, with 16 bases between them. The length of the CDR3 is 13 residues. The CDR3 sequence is CASTGSAGLPQHF. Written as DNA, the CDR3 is TGTGCCAGCACCGGGAGCGCGGGGCTGCCCCAGCATTTT.

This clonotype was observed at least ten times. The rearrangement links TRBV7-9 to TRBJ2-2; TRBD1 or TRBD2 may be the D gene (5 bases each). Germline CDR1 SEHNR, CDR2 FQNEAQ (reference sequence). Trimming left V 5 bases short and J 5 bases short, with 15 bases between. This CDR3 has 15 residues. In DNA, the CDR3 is TGTGCCAGCAGCCCCCAATGGGGGAATACCGGGGAGCTGTTTTTT. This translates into CASSPQWGNTGELFF.

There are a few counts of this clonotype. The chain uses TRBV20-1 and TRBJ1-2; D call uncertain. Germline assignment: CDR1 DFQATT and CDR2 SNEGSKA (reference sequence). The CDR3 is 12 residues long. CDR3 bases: TGCAGCCATTACGGTGGAATAGGTGGCTACACCTTC. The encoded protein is CSHYGGIGGYTF.

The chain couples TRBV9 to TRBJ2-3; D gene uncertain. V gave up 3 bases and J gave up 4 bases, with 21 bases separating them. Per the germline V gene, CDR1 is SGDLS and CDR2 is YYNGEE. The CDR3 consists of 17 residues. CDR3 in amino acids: CASSATGRSTLADTQYF. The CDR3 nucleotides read TGTGCCAGCAGCGCAACCGGAAGGTCGACATTAGCAGATACGCAGTATTTT.

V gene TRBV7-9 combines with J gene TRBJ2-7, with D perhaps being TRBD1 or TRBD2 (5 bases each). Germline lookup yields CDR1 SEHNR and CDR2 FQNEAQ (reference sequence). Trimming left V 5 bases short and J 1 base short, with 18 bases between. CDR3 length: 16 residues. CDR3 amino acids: CASSLTGTGRSYEQYF. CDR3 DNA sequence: TGTGCCAGCAGCCTAACCGGGACGGGACGGTCCTACGAGCAGTACTTC.

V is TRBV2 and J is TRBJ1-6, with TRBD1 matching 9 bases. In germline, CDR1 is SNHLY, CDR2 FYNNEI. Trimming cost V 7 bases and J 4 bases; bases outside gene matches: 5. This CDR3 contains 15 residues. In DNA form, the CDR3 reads TGTGCCAGCATGTGGACAGGGGAGTATAATTCACCCCTCCACTTT. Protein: CASMWTGEYNSPLHF.

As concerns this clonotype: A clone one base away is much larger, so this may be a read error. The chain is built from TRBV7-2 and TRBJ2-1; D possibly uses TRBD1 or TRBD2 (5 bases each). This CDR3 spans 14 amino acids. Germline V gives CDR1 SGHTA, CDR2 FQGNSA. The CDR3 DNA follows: TGTGCCAGCAGCTTATATGGGGGTAACAATAAGCAGTTCTTC. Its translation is CASSLYGGNNKQFF.

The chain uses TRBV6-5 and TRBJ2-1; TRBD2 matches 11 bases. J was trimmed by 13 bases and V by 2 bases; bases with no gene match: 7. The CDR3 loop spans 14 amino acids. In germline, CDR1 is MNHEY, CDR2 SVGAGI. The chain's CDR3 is CASSYALAGGPQFF. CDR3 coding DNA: TGTGCCAGCAGTTACGCCTTAGCGGGGGGGCCCCAGTTCTTC.

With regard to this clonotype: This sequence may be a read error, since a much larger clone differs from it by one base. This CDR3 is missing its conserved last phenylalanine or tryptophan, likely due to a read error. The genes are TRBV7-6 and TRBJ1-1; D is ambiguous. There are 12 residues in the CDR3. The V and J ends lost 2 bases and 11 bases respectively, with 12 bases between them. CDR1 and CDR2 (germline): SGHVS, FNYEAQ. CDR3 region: CASSLIGEEAFL. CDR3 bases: TGTGCCAGCAGCTTAATTGGGGAGGAGGCTTTCCTT.

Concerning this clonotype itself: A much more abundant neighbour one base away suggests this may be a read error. CDR3 sequence: CASRLAGDGRDITQYF. The DNA for the CDR3 is TGTGCCAGCAGATTAGCGGGGGACGGAAGAGATATTACCCAGTACTTC. The chain carries TRBV7-6 and TRBJ2-5; 9 bases fit TRBD2. CDR1 is SGHVS and CDR2 is FNYEAQ in the germline V gene. The CDR3 extends over 16 amino acids.